These 25 T cell receptor beta chains were sequenced from one sample in a study of response to subunit inactivated influenza vaccine (dated by TCRdb to 2016 to 2018). The receptor library was made with RT-PCR. TCRdb names Illumina HiSeq 2500 as the instrument used. TCRdb reran the public reads through fastp at Q25 and MiXCR, keeping productive beta chains. Identical CDR3 protein sequences are pooled into one entry, listed with their most common genes and DNA. This sample gives roughly 790,000 distinct CDR3 sequences in total; 21% of them show up just once. The top ten clones comprise more than 8.5% of the sample. The input for sequencing was PBMCs from blood, taken roughly 5 days after vaccination. The receptors shown here come from a man between 50 and 59 years old who received an inactivated influenza vaccine. Donor details come from another sample of the same person, matched by shared clones.

This clonotype came up a few times. This chain connects TRBV5-1 to TRBJ1-2, with D perhaps matching TRBD1 (5 bases). This CDR3 has 14 residues. CDR1 and CDR2 from the germline V gene are SGHRS and YFSETQ. V was shortened by 4 bases and J by 0 bases, with 10 bases between the two germline ends. The CDR3 DNA follows: TGCGCCAGCAGCCCCTCCAGGGCTAACTATGGCTACACCTTC. It is translated as CASSPSRANYGYTF.

The chain combines TRBV4-1 with TRBJ2-7; D possibly corresponds to TRBD1 (6 bases). The V end lost 5 bases, the J end lost 4 bases, and 15 bases lay between the germline ends. Germline CDR1 is MGHRA and CDR2 is YSYEKL. The CDR3 is 14 residues long. Here the CDR3 reads CASSMPGHIYEQYF. The CDR3 DNA is TGCGCCAGCAGCATGCCGGGACACATTTACGAGCAGTACTTC.

This clonotype was detected ten times or more. The rearrangement joins TRBV7-2 to TRBJ2-7; no clear D gene. The CDR3 contains 14 residues. V was clipped by 0 bases and J by 0 bases, with 6 bases between them. The germline V gene has CDR1 SGHTA and CDR2 FQGNSA. The CDR3 nucleotides read TGTGCCAGCAGCTTAGCCTTCGTCTCCTACGAGCAGTACTTC. Translation: CASSLAFVSYEQYF.

This clonotype was seen a handful of times. The chain couples TRBV7-9 to TRBJ2-1; 8 bases agree with TRBD2. The CDR3 has 14 amino acids. V gave up 6 bases and J gave up 9 bases; unmatched junction bases: 10. Germline V gene sequence: CDR1 SEHNR, CDR2 FQNEAQ (reference sequence). CDR3 amino acids: CASRDGSAGAEQFF. DNA for the CDR3: TGTGCCAGCAGGGATGGGTCAGCGGGAGCTGAGCAGTTCTTC.

This chain joins TRBV20-1 and TRBJ2-7; 8 bases are a match to TRBD2. CDR1 and CDR2 from the germline V gene are DFQATT and SNEGSKA (reference sequence). The junction had 3 bases not matched to a gene; V was cut back by 1 base and J by 7 bases. The CDR3 runs to 12 residues. CDR3 sequence: CSARGLAKEQYF. Here the CDR3 DNA reads TGCAGTGCTAGAGGACTAGCGAAAGAGCAGTACTTC.

This clonotype was observed at least ten times. The chain combines TRBV12-3 or TRBV12-4 with TRBJ1-1, with D unresolved. V lost 5 bases, J lost 4 bases, and 11 bases lay in between. There are 13 residues in the CDR3. CDR3 amino acids: CASSEGLGTEAFF. CDR3 coding DNA: TGTGCCAGCAGTGAAGGACTTGGCACTGAAGCTTTCTTT.

This clonotype was seen a few times. The gene calls are TRBV20-1 and TRBJ2-3; D possibly corresponds to TRBD2 (6 bases). Germline V gene data show CDR1 as DFQATT and CDR2 as SNEGSKA (reference sequence). This CDR3 has 15 amino acids. Trimming removed 4 bases from V and 3 bases from J, with 17 bases in between. CDR3 in DNA: TGCAGTGCTAAGCTTGCGCGGGGAAGAACAGATACGCAGTATTTT. Its translation is CSAKLARGRTDTQYF.

The V gene is TRBV7-2, the J gene TRBJ1-1; D unclear. CDR3 length equals 14 residues. Trimming shortened V by 3 bases and J by 4 bases, and 12 bases separated the two germline ends. Germline-derived CDR1 and CDR2 are SGHTA and FQGNSA. The CDR3 bases are TGTGCCAGCAGCTTCCAAGGGATAGGCACTGAAGCTTTCTTT. Translating gives CASSFQGIGTEAFF. Based on the CDR3 plus reference TRBV7-2 and TRBJ1-1, the full variable domain is GAGVSQSPSNKVTEKGKDVELRCDPISGHTALYWYRQSLGQGLEFLIYFQGNSAPDKSGLPSDRFSAERTGGSVSTLTIQRTQQEDSAVYLCASSFQGIGTEAFFGQGTRLTVV.

Concerning this clonotype: A much larger clonotype is one base distant, so this may be a read error. The chain combines TRBV6-1 with TRBJ1-1, with D tentatively TRBD1 (5 bases). V lost 3 bases and J lost 7, with 15 bases in between. CDR1 and CDR2 from the germline V gene are MNHNS and SASEGT. The CDR3 loop spans 14 amino acids. CDR3 sequence: CASSEGVVGIEAFF. The CDR3 coding sequence is TGTGCCAGCAGTGAGGGGGTTGTCGGCATTGAAGCTTTCTTT.

This chain connects TRBV19 to TRBJ2-4; no clear D. V was shortened by 0 bases and J by 0 bases, with 6 bases between the two germline ends. From germline, CDR1 is LNHDA and CDR2 SQIVND (reference sequence). This CDR3 spans 15 amino acids. The CDR3: CASSIEKLAKNIQYF. The CDR3 nucleotides are TGTGCCAGTAGTATAGAGAAACTAGCCAAAAACATTCAGTACTTC.

The chain links TRBV7-9 to TRBJ1-5; no definite D call. CDR3 size: 14 residues. CDR1 is SEHNR, CDR2 FQNEAQ, per germline (reference sequence). Trimming removed 4 bases at V and 3 bases at J, with 10 bases between. The chain's CDR3 is CASSSQKNNQPQHF. CDR3 nucleotides: TGTGCCAGCAGCTCGCAAAAGAACAATCAGCCCCAGCATTTT.

This chain joins TRBV7-2 and TRBJ1-4; D is ambiguous. V gave up 5 bases and J gave up 4 bases, with 5 bases separating them. The CDR3 length is 12 residues. Germline CDR1 is SGHTA and CDR2 is FQGNSA. The CDR3: CASSRSNEKLFF. The CDR3 bases are TGTGCCAGCAGCCGAAGTAATGAAAAACTGTTTTTT.

The V call is TRBV24-1, the J call TRBJ2-4; 8 bases are shared with TRBD1. CDR3 length equals 17 residues. Germline values: CDR1 KGHDR, CDR2 SFDVKD. Trimming at V came to 9 bases and at J to 0 bases, leaving 12 bases not matched to a gene. CDR3 bases: TGTGCCACCTGTACCCGGGACAGGCTTATAGCCAAAAACATTCAGTACTTC. This gives the protein CATCTRDRLIAKNIQYF.

The chain's CDR3 is CASSFTAGGDEKLFF. The CDR3 nucleotides are TGCGCCAGCAGCTTCACGGCAGGGGGTGATGAAAAACTGTTTTTT. The rearrangement links TRBV5-1 to TRBJ1-4; TRBD1 matches at 7 bases. This CDR3 region has 15 residues. The germline CDR1 and CDR2 sequences are SGHRS and YFSETQ. V shed 2 bases, J shed 6 bases, and the junction held 7 bases outside the gene matches.

The chain recombines TRBV27 with TRBJ2-3, with no clear D. Trimming took 5 bases from V and 2 from J, leaving 8 bases between them. The CDR3 loop spans 13 amino acids. Germline CDR1 reads MNHEY; CDR2 reads SMNVEV (reference sequence). The CDR3 DNA reads as TGTGCCAGCAGTGGCAGGATCACAGATACGCAGTATTTT. Protein sequence: CASSGRITDTQYF.

The chain combines TRBV12-3 or TRBV12-4 with TRBJ1-5; D perhaps matches TRBD1 (5 bases). Trimming left V 2 bases short and J 2 bases short, with 10 bases between. This CDR3 is built from 15 residues. CDR3 in DNA: TGTGCCAGCAGTTTATCCAGGGTCGGCAATCAGCCCCAGCATTTT. This sequence encodes CASSLSRVGNQPQHF.

This clonotype was seen more than once but under ten times. V usage is TRBV11-2 and J usage is TRBJ2-1; 12 bases align to TRBD1. Per the germline V gene, CDR1 is SGHAT and CDR2 is FQNNGV. The V and J ends lost 5 bases and 3 bases, in that order; junction bases with no gene match: 5. CDR3 length: 16 residues. CDR3 loop: CASSRDRGQVYNEQFF. The CDR3 DNA follows: TGTGCCAGCAGCCGGGACAGGGGGCAAGTCTACAATGAGCAGTTCTTC.

This clonotype occurred a few times. The rearrangement uses TRBV18 and TRBJ1-1, with D hard to call. The germline V gene has CDR1 KGHSH and CDR2 LQKENI. The CDR3 length is 15 residues. V was trimmed by 3 bases and J by 8 bases, leaving 19 bases between them. The CDR3 sequence is CASSPPLDYEREAFF. The CDR3, as DNA: TGTGCCAGCTCACCCCCCTTAGACTACGAAAGAGAAGCTTTCTTT. The entire variable domain, with the rest obtained from reference TRBV18 and TRBJ1-1, is as follows: NAGVMQNPRHLVRRRGQEARLRCSPMKGHSHVYWYRQLPEEGLKFMVYLQKENIIDESGMPKERFSAEFPKEGPSILRIQQVVRGDSAAYFCASSPPLDYEREAFFGQGTRLTVV.

This clonotype has ten or more counts. The rearrangement uses TRBV12-3 or TRBV12-4 and TRBJ1-5; 7 nucleotides line up with TRBD1. The J segment lost 4 bases and the V segment lost 5 bases, leaving 11 bases of the junction unmatched. This CDR3 comprises 16 residues. The CDR3 sequence: CASSLDPQGRNQPQHF. The CDR3 DNA reads TGTGCCAGCAGTCTCGACCCACAGGGGAGGAATCAGCCCCAGCATTTT.

This CDR3 reads CASSPRQGMARARKGGQETQYF. The DNA for the CDR3 is TGTGCCAGCAGTCCTCGACAGGGGATGGCGCGCGCCAGAAAGGGGGGCCAAGAGACCCAGTACTTC. V gene TRBV25-1 combines with J gene TRBJ2-5; 8 bases match TRBD1. The germline V gene has CDR1 MGHDK and CDR2 SYGVNS. The CDR3 extends over 22 amino acids. V lost 5 bases, J lost 1 base, and 27 bases stayed unmatched.

This chain joins TRBV5-1 and TRBJ2-7; D is unresolved. Looked up from germline, CDR1 is SGHRS and CDR2 is YFSETQ. The CDR3 totals 14 residues. V was pared by 0 bases and J by 6 bases, with 13 bases between. For the CDR3, the DNA is TGCGCCAGCAGCTTGGGATCTCCCCCCCTCGAGCAGTACTTC. It specifies CASSLGSPPLEQYF.

The gene calls are TRBV5-1 and TRBJ1-5; D gene uncertain. CDR3 length equals 13 residues. V shed 2 bases and J shed 7 bases, with 10 bases lying between them. CDR1 and CDR2 from the germline V gene are SGHRS and YFSETQ. This CDR3 is CASSLSVSQPQHF. The CDR3 DNA follows: TGCGCCAGCAGCTTATCGGTTAGCCAGCCCCAGCATTTT.

The genes are TRBV28 and TRBJ2-1; 8 nucleotides align to TRBD2. This CDR3 is built from 16 residues. The germline gives CDR1 MDHEN, CDR2 SYDVKM. Trimming took 5 bases from V and 1 from J; bases not matched to a gene: 7. This chain's CDR3 is CASSGSGSLSYNEQFF. As DNA, the CDR3 is TGTGCCAGCAGTGGAAGCGGGAGCCTTTCCTACAATGAGCAGTTCTTC.

The sample holds a few counts of this clonotype. J is TRBJ1-1 and V is TRBV7-9; D not resolved. The CDR3 length is 15 residues. From germline, CDR1 is SEHNR and CDR2 FQNEAQ (reference sequence). V was clipped by 2 bases and J by 1 base, with 11 bases between them. CDR3 loop: CASSLLTGWNTEAFF. In nucleotides, the CDR3 is TGTGCCAGCAGCTTACTTACGGGTTGGAACACTGAAGCTTTCTTT. Filled out from reference TRBV7-9 and TRBJ1-1, the complete variable domain reads DTGVSQNPRHKITKRGQNVTFRCDPISEHNRLYWYRQTLGQGPEFLTYFQNEAQLEKSRLLSDRFSAERPKGSFSTLEIQRTEQGDSAMYLCASSLLTGWNTEAFFGQGTRLTVV.

This clonotype was seen a few times. The V call is TRBV5-1, the J call TRBJ2-1, with 11 positions matching TRBD2. Trimming cost V 1 base and J 5 bases; bases outside gene matches: 2. Germline V gene lookup returns CDR1 SGHRS and CDR2 YFSETQ. The length of the CDR3 is 15 residues. The CDR3 protein is CASSLPSGRHNEQFF. The CDR3 DNA is TGCGCCAGCAGCTTGCCTAGCGGGAGGCACAATGAGCAGTTCTTC.